The present TCR beta chain was sequenced within a study of blood T cell repertoires in COVID-19 (dated by TCRdb to between 2020 and 2021). A note on the overall study: Samples covering the acute and convalescent phases of COVID-19 were provided by collaborators in the United States, Italy and Spain. The repertoires were released in a freely available public database meant as a resource for research on the immune response to SARS-CoV-2. Subjects who had been exposed to COVID-19, were actively infected with it, or had recovered from it provided the deeply sampled blood TCRbeta repertoires that made up the dataset. Samples were obtained from the ongoing ImmuneRACE study (first 160 participants) and from 950 to 1,500 subjects provided by 6 global collaborators. The material from the prospective study consisted of cDNA or gDNA derived from T cells, B-cell-depleted T cells, or PBMCs. Sample metadata almost always included a de-identified subject ID, COVID-19 status, age in years and sex. HLA class I and class II types, where available, came from metadata supplied by the sample provider rather than from assay-based typing. The paper as a whole reports these results and caveats: The amount of clinical and demographic metadata varied by source and participant and was provided uncurated.

Participants in the prospective study were enrolled through a virtual design, were aged 18 to 89 years, and lived in roughly 24 United States geographic areas. In the prospective study, participants were assigned to cohorts based on the clinical history participants reported in a screening survey and a study questionnaire. For ImmuneRACE Cohort 3, a participant was defined as recovered based on two consecutive negative NP/OP PCR tests, clearance by a healthcare professional, or resolution of symptoms. In the prospective study, mobile phlebotomists collected whole blood, serum and a nasopharyngeal or oropharyngeal swab from each participant. Additional blood draws and questionnaires over an approximately two-month period could optionally be provided by prospective study participants. Before DNA extraction, blood samples from the prospective study were shipped at room temperature or frozen. Measured from the cysteine to the phenylalanine, the CDR3 is 15 residues long. The CDR3 DNA has 45 bases and is translated from base 1. Relative to germline, V is missing 0 bases and J is missing 5 bases, with 7 bases of the junction outside any gene match. The germline V gene gives CDR1 as SNHLY and CDR2 as FYNNEI.

Note on this clone: The target of this receptor is not known. Base qualities were left out, and no much larger clone turns up one base away.

The immunoSEQ Assay, a bias-controlled multiplex PCR, was used to amplify TCRbeta CDR3 regions from genomic DNA. As for the authors' bioinformatics: Nucleated cell counts per sample were estimated from amplification of reference gene primers within the assay. To quantify the absolute abundance of each unique TCRbeta CDR3 rearrangement, sequence reads were collapsed and filtered. For each sample, productive Simpson clonality was calculated as the square root of Simpson's diversity index across productive rearrangements. In TCRdb, the immuneACCESS table is reduced to in-frame sequences with V and J assigned. These tables do not hold every clone; where another copy was compared, an unresolved V gene accounts for under half, and the others remain unexplained. The V and J calls and clone size come from that table; D and trimming were worked out from the DNA. Here the sample has approximately 490,000 clones; around nine tenths occur a single time. The ten biggest clones cover roughly 8% of the sample.

This receptor was taken from a woman aged 60 to 75 who had recovered from COVID-19. Rearrangement joined TRBV2 to TRBJ2-7; TRBD1 aligns with 7 central bases. Sequencing input: PBMCs or T cells enriched from blood (not recorded which). The bases read TGTGCCAGCAGTGAAGCTCGGCGACAGGGAAACGAGCAGTACTTC. It codes for CASSEARRQGNEQYF.